This T cell receptor beta chain was captured by sequencing in a study of CD8 T cells in Susac syndrome. TCR beta from blood CD8+ and CD4+ T cells was sequenced. TEMRA cells were FACS-enriched, and CD8+ and CD4+ T cells were isolated negatively. When the RNA was reverse transcribed, random hexamers were used with an input of roughly 0.45 to 1 ug. TCRdb called the immunoSEQ multiplex PCR reads again in MiXCR, with one record for every CDR3 protein. The table lists approximately 200,000 distinct CDR3 sequences, around 93% of them singletons. This CDR3 comprises 13 residues. Deletions cut 3 bases from V and 8 bases from J, with 16 bases between. Germline CDR1 and CDR2: GTSNPN and SVGIG (reference sequence).

Sequencing was performed on CD4+ T cells from PBMCs. The rearrangement joins TRBV30 to TRBJ1-1; D is perhaps TRBD1 (5 bases). This TCR derives from a human donor with multiple sclerosis. The CDR3 nucleotides read TGTGCCTGGAGCTCCCTCGCGGGGCGCGAAGCTTTCTTT. Translated: CAWSSLAGREAFF.